These T cell receptor beta chains were read from a single sample in a study of cytomegalovirus exposure and HLA in healthy donors. Using immunoSEQ multiplex PCR, the repertoire was profiled, and TCRdb retains in-frame clones only, with some absent. This table holds some 89,000 clones, about 81% found once. The sequenced material came from PBMCs. The receptors stem from a woman aged 40 to 50 in good health and CMV-seropositive. Both conserved end residues are part of each CDR3. A D gene is named only where the DNA matches it firmly.

j_gene	v_gene	len	d_gene	CDR3aa	CDR3nt
TRBJ2-7	TRBV5-1	14	TRBD1	CASSREGQGSEQYF	TGCGCCAGCAGCCGCGAGGGACAGGGGTCCGAGCAGTACTTC
TRBJ2-5	TRBV5-4	15	TRBD1	CASRLVGRGIETQYF	TGTGCCAGCAGACTAGTGGGCAGGGGGATAGAGACCCAGTACTTC
TRBJ2-2	TRBV7-6	16	TRBD2	CASSLELAANTGELFF	TGTGCCAGCAGCTTAGAACTAGCGGCGAACACCGGGGAGCTGTTTTTT
TRBJ2-5	TRBV6-6	12	.	CASNGYGETQYF	TGTGCCAGCAATGGGTACGGGGAGACCCAGTACTTC
TRBJ2-1	TRBV15	15	.	CATSREGGLYNEQFF	TGTGCCACCAGCAGAGAGGGCGGACTCTACAATGAGCAGTTCTTC
TRBJ2-7	TRBV4-1	16	TRBD1	CASSQVSGTGNYEQYF	TGCGCCAGCAGCCAAGTTTCAGGGACAGGAAATTACGAGCAGTACTTC
TRBJ2-6	TRBV2	18	.	CASSENSPFSSGANVLTF	TGTGCCAGCAGTGAAAATTCCCCCTTCAGCTCTGGGGCCAACGTCCTGACTTTC
TRBJ2-7	TRBV29-1	12	.	CSVEVSSYEQYF	TGCAGCGTTGAGGTTAGCTCCTACGAGCAGTACTTC
TRBJ2-3	TRBV18	15	.	CASSPSTLSTDTQYF	TGTGCCAGCTCACCATCGACACTTAGCACAGATACGCAGTATTTT
TRBJ1-3	TRBV28	16	.	CASSPLDRFSGNTIYF	TGTGCCAGCAGTCCCCTTGACAGGTTCTCTGGAAACACCATATATTTT
TRBJ2-7	TRBV5-1	14	.	CASSRFPAQGEQYF	TGCGCCAGCAGCCGATTCCCCGCCCAGGGCGAGCAGTACTTC
TRBJ2-3	TRBV6-4	12	.	CASSESGDTQYF	TGTGCCAGCAGTGAAAGCGGAGATACGCAGTATTTT
TRBJ2-3	TRBV6-6	13	.	CASNRGFTDTQYF	TGTGCCAGCAATAGGGGTTTCACAGATACGCAGTATTTT
TRBJ2-7	TRBV6-1	15	TRBD1	CASRSGQGASYEQYF	TGTGCCAGCAGGTCGGGACAGGGCGCATCCTACGAGCAGTACTTC
TRBJ1-5	TRBV2	15	TRBD1	CASSAPGTVDQPQHF	TGTGCCAGCAGTGCTCCCGGGACAGTTGATCAGCCCCAGCATTTT
TRBJ2-1	TRBV7-9	18	TRBD2	CASSSPQQLAGLPHEQFF	TGTGCCAGCAGCTCACCACAACAACTAGCGGGCCTCCCCCATGAGCAGTTCTTC
TRBJ2-7	TRBV25-1	18	.	CASSESWLSPGGVTEQYF	TGTGCCAGCAGTGAATCGTGGCTCTCCCCCGGAGGGGTTACCGAGCAGTACTTC